These 23 T cell receptor beta chains were all obtained from the same sample, sequenced in a study of T cells expressing NK-cell markers. TCRdb re-analyzed the 5' RACE reads; it lists each CDR3 protein once, without DNA. This repertoire includes 350,000 to 450,000 distinct CDR3 sequences. Sequenced input: blood T cells: a sorted CD56 or NKG2C T cell subset, CD4+ or CD8+ T cells, or bulk PBMC T cells (not recorded which). Receptors were obtained from a man aged 18-75 years in good health.

The V and J genes are TRBV12-3 or TRBV12-4 and TRBJ2-2; the TCRdb D gene call, TRBD1, has no DNA to confirm it. The CDR3 contains 15 residues. This CDR3 is CASSFGQGSAGELFF.

The genes are TRBV12-3 or TRBV12-4 and TRBJ1-2. There are 14 residues in the CDR3. This CDR3 reads CASSRTEAVRGYTF.

The genes are TRBV5-1 and TRBJ2-7; the TCRdb call, TRBD1, lacks DNA for checking. Germline V CDR1 and CDR2: SGHRS, YFSETQ. The CDR3 loop spans 19 amino acids. This CDR3 is CASSSATAAWGENTYEQYF.

The genes are TRBV7-2 and TRBJ2-7; lacking DNA, the TRBD2 call made by TCRdb goes unchecked. The CDR3 runs to 15 residues. The germline gives CDR1 SGHTA, CDR2 FQGNSA. This chain's CDR3 is CASSTNSGGHYEQYF.

The gene calls are TRBV5-1 and TRBJ2-3; the D gene TCRdb calls, TRBD2, cannot be checked with no DNA. Germline assignment: CDR1 SGHRS and CDR2 YFSETQ. CDR3 size: 16 residues. CDR3 loop: CASRFEGNPSTDTQYF.

V and J are TRBV19 and TRBJ2-1; without DNA, the TCRdb call of TRBD2 cannot be checked. The CDR3 is 19 residues long. Germline V lookup: CDR1 LNHDA, CDR2 SQIVND (reference sequence). The CDR3 loop is CAIAKGRGTSGGPRNEQFF.

This sequence joins TRBV11-2 and TRBJ2-7; no DNA is available, so the TRBD1 call from TCRdb remains unchecked. CDR3 size: 14 residues. CDR1 SGHAT and CDR2 FQNNGV come from the germline V gene. The CDR3 reads CASSLEWGQGASHF.

The chain joins TRBV28 to TRBJ2-7; as DNA is missing, the TRBD1 call by TCRdb cannot be tested. The CDR3 spans 15 residues. Germline CDR1 and CDR2: MDHEN and SYDVKM. The CDR3 sequence is CASRRKTGVTYEQYF. Together with reference TRBV28 and TRBJ2-7, the CDR3 gives the full variable domain: DVKVTQSSRYLVKRTGEKVFLECVQDMDHENMFWYRQDPGLGLRLIYFSYDVKMKEKGDIPEGYSVSREKKERFSLILESASTNQTSMYLCASRRKTGVTYEQYFGPGTRLTVT.

V and J are TRBV19 and TRBJ2-3; absent DNA, TCRdb's TRBD2 call cannot be checked. CDR3 length: 13 residues. Germline V gene sequence: CDR1 LNHDA, CDR2 SQIVND (reference sequence). CDR3 sequence reads: CASSVRTRDTQYF. The full variable domain, rest sourced from reference TRBV19 and TRBJ2-3, is DGGITQSPKYLFRKEGQNVTLSCEQNLNHDAMYWYRQDPGQGLRLIYYSQIVNDFQKGDIAEGYSVSREKKESFPLTVTSAQKNPTAFYLCASSVRTRDTQYFGPGTRLTVL.

This rearrangement joins TRBV20-1 to TRBJ2-5. Germline V gives CDR1 DFQATT, CDR2 SNEGSKA (reference sequence). This CDR3 has 12 residues. CDR3 in amino acids: CSARTTWETQYF.

The CDR3 is CASSSAWSGSEGYGYTF. This rearrangement joins TRBV5-1 to TRBJ1-2. Looked up from germline, CDR1 is SGHRS and CDR2 is YFSETQ. The CDR3 is 17 amino acids.

V is TRBV20-1 and J is TRBJ1-4. This CDR3 has 16 residues. The germline V gene has CDR1 DFQATT and CDR2 SNEGSKA (reference sequence). The CDR3 sequence: CSARDLAGWTNEKLFF.

The chain is built from TRBV9 and TRBJ1-6; TCRdb's D gene call, TRBD1, goes unchecked for lack of DNA. Germline V gene data show CDR1 as SGDLS and CDR2 as YYNGEE. The CDR3 is 15 residues long. The CDR3 sequence is CASSVQTGQNSPLHF.

This chain connects TRBV5-5 to TRBJ2-3; TCRdb proposes TRBD1, but this gene call is untestable without DNA. Germline-derived CDR1 and CDR2 are SGHKS and YYEKEE (reference sequence). This CDR3 is built from 17 residues. The CDR3 loop reads CASSLLAGQGALDTQYF.

The V gene is TRBV14, the J gene TRBJ1-5. Germline V gives CDR1 SGHDN, CDR2 FVKESK. This CDR3 spans 13 amino acids. CDR3 in amino acids: CASSQDFVSPQHF.

This chain links TRBV20-1 with TRBJ2-1; TCRdb returns TRBD2, unconfirmable since there is no DNA. This CDR3 has 14 residues. CDR1 is DFQATT, CDR2 SNEGSKA, per germline (reference sequence). The CDR3 loop is CSASTSADRDEQFF.

The chain carries TRBV6-1 and TRBJ2-1. This CDR3 is 15 amino acids long. CDR1 MNHNS and CDR2 SASEGT come from the germline V gene. The CDR3 sequence is CASTPTGISYNEQFF.

CDR3 protein: CASSSGTGWLSYEQYF. The chain links TRBV9 to TRBJ2-7; the TRBD1 assignment by TCRdb is unverifiable without DNA. The CDR3 has 16 amino acids. Germline V CDR1 and CDR2: SGDLS, YYNGEE.

V is TRBV18 and J is TRBJ2-3; TCRdb's D call of TRBD1 is untestable without DNA. This CDR3 spans 14 amino acids. Germline V gene lookup returns CDR1 KGHSH and CDR2 LQKENI. CDR3 region: CASHTRAHTDTQYF.

The chain recombines TRBV5-6 with TRBJ2-7; TCRdb names TRBD1, which stays unverified in the absence of DNA. In germline, CDR1 is SGHDT, CDR2 YYEEEE. The CDR3 runs to 15 residues. The CDR3 loop reads CASSLWDRKAYEQYF.

The chain combines TRBV2 with TRBJ2-2; TCRdb proposes TRBD2, but this gene call is untestable without DNA. The germline V gene has CDR1 SNHLY and CDR2 FYNNEI. The CDR3 loop spans 14 amino acids. CDR3 residues: CASRRAGGSRELFF.

The chain recombines TRBV2 with TRBJ1-2; TCRdb outputs TRBD1, but without DNA this stays unchecked. This CDR3 is 15 amino acids long. Germline V lookup: CDR1 SNHLY, CDR2 FYNNEI. CDR3 residues: CASREDRAIFWGYTF.

The chain couples TRBV29-1 to TRBJ2-3. Germline V CDR1 and CDR2: SQVTM, ANQGSEA. The CDR3 covers 13 residues. CDR3 sequence reads: CSVGSHGADTQYF.